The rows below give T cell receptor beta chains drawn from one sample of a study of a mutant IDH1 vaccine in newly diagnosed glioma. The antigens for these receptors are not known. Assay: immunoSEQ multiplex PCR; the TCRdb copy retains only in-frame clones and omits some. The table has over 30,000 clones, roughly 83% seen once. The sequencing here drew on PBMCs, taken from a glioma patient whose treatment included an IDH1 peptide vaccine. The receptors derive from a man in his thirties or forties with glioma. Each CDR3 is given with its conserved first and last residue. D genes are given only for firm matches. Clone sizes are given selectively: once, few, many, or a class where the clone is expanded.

CDR3 protein: CASSFRGTSGTYEQYF; CDR3 DNA: TGTGCCAGCAGTTTTCGGGGGACTAGCGGAACCTACGAGCAGTACTTC; J gene: TRBJ2-7; V gene: TRBV27; clone size: .; D gene: TRBD2
CDR3 protein: CASSARHFRGRRPDYGYTF; CDR3 DNA: TGCGCCAGCAGCGCCCGCCACTTCAGGGGGCGGCGACCCGACTATGGCTACACCTTC; J gene: TRBJ1-2; V gene: TRBV4-3; clone size: few; D gene: TRBD1
CDR3 protein: CASSPGRDRDQTQYF; CDR3 DNA: TGTGCCAGCTCACCGGGACGGGACAGGGACCAGACCCAGTACTTC; J gene: TRBJ2-5; V gene: TRBV18; clone size: once; D gene: TRBD1
CDR3 protein: CASSFPRNTGELFF; CDR3 DNA: TGCGCCAGCAGCTTCCCCAGAAACACCGGGGAGCTGTTTTTT; J gene: TRBJ2-2; V gene: TRBV5-1; clone size: .; D gene: .
CDR3 protein: CASSIDRGHYEQYF; CDR3 DNA: TGCGCCAGCAGCATAGACAGGGGGCACTACGAGCAGTACTTC; J gene: TRBJ2-7; V gene: TRBV5-1; clone size: .; D gene: TRBD1
CDR3 protein: CAISERDRGTGELFF; CDR3 DNA: TGTGCCATCAGTGAGCGGGACAGGGGCACCGGGGAGCTGTTTTTT; J gene: TRBJ2-2; V gene: TRBV10-3; clone size: .; D gene: TRBD1
CDR3 protein: CASSSYRGKGQKLFF; CDR3 DNA: TGTGCCAGCAGTTCGTACAGGGGAAAGGGTCAAAAACTGTTTTTT; J gene: TRBJ1-4; V gene: TRBV27; clone size: .; D gene: TRBD1
CDR3 protein: CASSFGTGNEKLFF; CDR3 DNA: TGCGCCAGCAGCTTTGGGACAGGCAATGAAAAACTGTTTTTT; J gene: TRBJ1-4; V gene: TRBV5-1; clone size: .; D gene: TRBD1
CDR3 protein: CASSLRDSNNSPLHF; CDR3 DNA: TGTGCCAGCAGCCTTCGGGACAGCAATAATTCACCCCTCCACTTT; J gene: TRBJ1-6; V gene: TRBV7-2; clone size: .; D gene: TRBD1
CDR3 protein: CASSPRALYNEQFF; CDR3 DNA: TGTGCCAGCTCACCACGGGCCCTCTACAATGAGCAGTTCTTC; J gene: TRBJ2-1; V gene: TRBV18; clone size: .; D gene: .
CDR3 protein: CAGGTGNTGELFF; CDR3 DNA: TGCGCCGGCGGGACAGGGAACACCGGGGAGCTGTTTTTT; J gene: TRBJ2-2; V gene: TRBV5-1; clone size: .; D gene: TRBD1
CDR3 protein: CAWSAASYNEQFF; CDR3 DNA: TGTGCCTGGAGTGCAGCCAGCTACAATGAGCAGTTCTTC; J gene: TRBJ2-1; V gene: TRBV30; clone size: few; D gene: .
CDR3 protein: CASSHDATYSYEQYF; CDR3 DNA: TGTGCCAGCAGCCATGACGCCACCTATTCCTACGAGCAGTACTTC; J gene: TRBJ2-7; V gene: TRBV7-8; clone size: .; D gene: .
CDR3 protein: CASSLLIKETQYF; CDR3 DNA: TGTGCCAGCAGCTTGTTGATCAAAGAGACCCAGTACTTC; J gene: TRBJ2-5; V gene: TRBV5-5; clone size: .; D gene: .
CDR3 protein: CSVVGVDREHTGELFF; CDR3 DNA: TGCAGCGTTGTAGGGGTGGACAGGGAACACACCGGGGAGCTGTTTTTT; J gene: TRBJ2-2; V gene: TRBV29-1; clone size: few; D gene: TRBD1
CDR3 protein: CASSLDIEDGNTEAFF; CDR3 DNA: TGTGCCAGCAGCTTAGATATTGAGGACGGGAACACTGAAGCTTTCTTT; J gene: TRBJ1-1; V gene: TRBV7-2; clone size: .; D gene: .
CDR3 protein: CASSFSGQGIYEQYF; CDR3 DNA: TGTGCCAGCTCATTCTCTGGACAGGGGATCTACGAGCAGTACTTC; J gene: TRBJ2-7; V gene: TRBV18; clone size: .; D gene: TRBD1
CDR3 protein: CASSVSGMAGELFF; CDR3 DNA: TGTGCCAGCAGTGTTTCCGGGATGGCCGGGGAGCTGTTTTTT; J gene: TRBJ2-2; V gene: TRBV2; clone size: .; D gene: .